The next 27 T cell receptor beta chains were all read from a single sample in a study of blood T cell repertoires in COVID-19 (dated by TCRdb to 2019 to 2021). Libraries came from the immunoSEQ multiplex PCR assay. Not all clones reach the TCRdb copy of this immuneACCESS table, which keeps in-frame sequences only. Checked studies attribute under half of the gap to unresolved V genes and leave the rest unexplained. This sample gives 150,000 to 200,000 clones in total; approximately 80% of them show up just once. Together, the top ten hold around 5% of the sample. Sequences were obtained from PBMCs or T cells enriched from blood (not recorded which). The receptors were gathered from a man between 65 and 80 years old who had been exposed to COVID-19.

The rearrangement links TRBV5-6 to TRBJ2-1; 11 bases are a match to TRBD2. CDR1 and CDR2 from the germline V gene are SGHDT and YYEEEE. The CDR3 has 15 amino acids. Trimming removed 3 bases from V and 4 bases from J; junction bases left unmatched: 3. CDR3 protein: CASSYTSGGYNEQFF. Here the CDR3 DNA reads TGTGCCAGCAGCTACACTAGCGGGGGTTACAATGAGCAGTTCTTC.

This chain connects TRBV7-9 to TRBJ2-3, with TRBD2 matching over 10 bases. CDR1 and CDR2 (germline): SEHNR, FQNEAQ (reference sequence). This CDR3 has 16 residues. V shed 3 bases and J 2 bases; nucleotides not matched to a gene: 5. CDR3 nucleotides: TGTGCCAGCAGCTTCCTTAGCGGGGGGCCCACAGATACGCAGTATTTT. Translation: CASSFLSGGPTDTQYF.

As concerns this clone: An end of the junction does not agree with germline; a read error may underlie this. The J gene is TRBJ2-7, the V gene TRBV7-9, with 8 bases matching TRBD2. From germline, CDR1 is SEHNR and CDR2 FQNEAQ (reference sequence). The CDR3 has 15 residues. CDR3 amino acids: CSSSPQGSGGLEQYF. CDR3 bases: TGTTCCAGCAGCCCCCAGGGAAGCGGGGGTCTCGAGCAGTACTTC.

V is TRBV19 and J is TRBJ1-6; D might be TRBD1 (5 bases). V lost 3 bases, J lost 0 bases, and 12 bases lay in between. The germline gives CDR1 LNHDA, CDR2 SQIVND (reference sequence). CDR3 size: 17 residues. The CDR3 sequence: CASSIGGAISYNSPLHF. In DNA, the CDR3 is TGTGCCAGTAGTATCGGAGGGGCAATCTCCTATAATTCACCCCTCCACTTT.

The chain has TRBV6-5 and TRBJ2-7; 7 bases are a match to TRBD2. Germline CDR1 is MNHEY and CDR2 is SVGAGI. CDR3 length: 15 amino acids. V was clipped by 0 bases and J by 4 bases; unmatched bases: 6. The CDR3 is CASSYSGTTNYEQYF. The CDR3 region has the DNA TGTGCCAGCAGTTACTCAGGGACTACAAATTACGAGCAGTACTTC.

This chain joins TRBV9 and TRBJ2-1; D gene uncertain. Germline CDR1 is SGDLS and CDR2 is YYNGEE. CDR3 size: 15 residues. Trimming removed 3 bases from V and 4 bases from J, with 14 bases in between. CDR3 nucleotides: TGTGCCAGCAGCGCAGGTCCCAGTGCGTACAATGAGCAGTTCTTC. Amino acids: CASSAGPSAYNEQFF.

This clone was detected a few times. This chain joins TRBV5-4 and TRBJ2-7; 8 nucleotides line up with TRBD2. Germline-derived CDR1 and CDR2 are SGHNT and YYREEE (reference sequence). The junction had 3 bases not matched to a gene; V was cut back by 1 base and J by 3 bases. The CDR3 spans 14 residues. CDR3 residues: CASSLTGGLYEQYF. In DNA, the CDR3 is TGTGCCAGCAGCTTGACGGGGGGGCTCTACGAGCAGTACTTC.

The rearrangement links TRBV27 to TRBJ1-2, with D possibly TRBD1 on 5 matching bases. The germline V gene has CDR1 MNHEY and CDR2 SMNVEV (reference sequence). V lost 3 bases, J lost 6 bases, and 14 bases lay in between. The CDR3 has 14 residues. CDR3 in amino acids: CASSFSGTGHGYTF. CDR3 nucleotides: TGTGCCAGCAGTTTTTCTGGGACTGGACATGGCTACACCTTC.

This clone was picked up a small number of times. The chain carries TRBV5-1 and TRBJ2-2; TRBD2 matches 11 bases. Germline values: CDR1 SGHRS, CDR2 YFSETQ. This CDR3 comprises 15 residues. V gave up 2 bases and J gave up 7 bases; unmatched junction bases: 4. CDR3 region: CASSFTSGSGGELFF. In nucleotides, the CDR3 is TGCGCCAGCAGCTTTACTAGCGGGAGCGGCGGGGAGCTGTTTTTT.

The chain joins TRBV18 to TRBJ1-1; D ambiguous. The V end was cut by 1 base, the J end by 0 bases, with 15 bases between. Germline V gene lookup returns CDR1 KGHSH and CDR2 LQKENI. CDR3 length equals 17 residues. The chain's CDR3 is CASSPRTLRTLNTEAFF. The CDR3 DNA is TGTGCCAGCTCACCACGTACCTTGCGAACTTTGAACACTGAAGCTTTCTTT.

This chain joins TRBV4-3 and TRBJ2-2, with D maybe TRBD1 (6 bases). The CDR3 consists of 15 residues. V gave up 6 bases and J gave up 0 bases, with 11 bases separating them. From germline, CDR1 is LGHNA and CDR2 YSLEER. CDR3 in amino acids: CASRGAVANTGELFF. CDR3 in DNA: TGCGCCAGCAGGGGGGCGGTCGCGAACACCGGGGAGCTGTTTTTT.

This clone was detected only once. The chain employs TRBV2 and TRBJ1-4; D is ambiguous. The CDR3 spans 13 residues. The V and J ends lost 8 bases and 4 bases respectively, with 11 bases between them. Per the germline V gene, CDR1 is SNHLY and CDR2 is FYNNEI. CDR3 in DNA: TGTGCCAGCGCGGAGTTCCTTAATGAAAAACTGTTTTTT. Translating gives CASAEFLNEKLFF.

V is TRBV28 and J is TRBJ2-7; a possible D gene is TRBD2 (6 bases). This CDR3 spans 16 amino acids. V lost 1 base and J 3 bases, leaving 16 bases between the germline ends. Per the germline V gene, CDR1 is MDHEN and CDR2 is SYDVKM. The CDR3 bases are TGTGCCAGCAGTTTATTTAGCTGGCGGACTAACTACGAGCAGTACTTC. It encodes CASSLFSWRTNYEQYF.

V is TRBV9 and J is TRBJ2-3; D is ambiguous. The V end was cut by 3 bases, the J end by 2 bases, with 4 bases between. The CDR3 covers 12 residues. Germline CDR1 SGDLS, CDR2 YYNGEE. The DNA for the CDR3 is TGTGCCAGCAGCGCCCACACAGATACGCAGTATTTT. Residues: CASSAHTDTQYF.

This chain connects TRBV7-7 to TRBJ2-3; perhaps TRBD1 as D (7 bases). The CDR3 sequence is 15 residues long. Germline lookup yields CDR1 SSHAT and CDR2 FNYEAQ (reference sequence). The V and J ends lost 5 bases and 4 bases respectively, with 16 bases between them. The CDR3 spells CASSAGQPGADTQYF. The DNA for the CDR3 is TGTGCCAGCAGCGCGGGACAGCCAGGGGCAGATACGCAGTATTTT.

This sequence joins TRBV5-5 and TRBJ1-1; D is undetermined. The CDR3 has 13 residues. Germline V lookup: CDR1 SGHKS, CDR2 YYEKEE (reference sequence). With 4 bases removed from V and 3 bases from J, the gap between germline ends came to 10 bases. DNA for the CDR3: TGTGCCAGCAGCCGGGCCGGGGACACTGAAGCTTTCTTT. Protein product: CASSRAGDTEAFF.

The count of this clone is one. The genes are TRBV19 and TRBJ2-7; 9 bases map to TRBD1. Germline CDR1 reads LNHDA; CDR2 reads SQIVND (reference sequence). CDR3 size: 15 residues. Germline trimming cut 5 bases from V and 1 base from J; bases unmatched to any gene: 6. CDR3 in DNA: TGTGCCAGTAGTCGAACAGGGGGCTCGTCCTACGAGCAGTACTTC. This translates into CASSRTGGSSYEQYF.

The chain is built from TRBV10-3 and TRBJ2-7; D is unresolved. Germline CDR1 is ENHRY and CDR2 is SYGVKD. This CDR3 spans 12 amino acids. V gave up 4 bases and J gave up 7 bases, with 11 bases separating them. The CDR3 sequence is CAISGSDGEQYF. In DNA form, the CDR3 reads TGTGCCATCAGTGGGTCAGACGGGGAGCAGTACTTC.

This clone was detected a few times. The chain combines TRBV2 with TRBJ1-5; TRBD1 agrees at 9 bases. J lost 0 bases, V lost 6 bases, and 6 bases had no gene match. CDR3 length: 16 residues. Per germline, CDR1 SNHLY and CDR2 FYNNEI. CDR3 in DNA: TGTGCCAGCAGGGATGACAGGGGGAATAGCAATCAGCCCCAGCATTTT. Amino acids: CASRDDRGNSNQPQHF.

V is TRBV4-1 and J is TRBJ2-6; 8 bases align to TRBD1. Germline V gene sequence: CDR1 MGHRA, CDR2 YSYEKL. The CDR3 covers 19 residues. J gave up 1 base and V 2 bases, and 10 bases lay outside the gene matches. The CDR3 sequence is CASSQQGASIGSGANVLTF. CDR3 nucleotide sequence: TGCGCCAGCAGCCAACAGGGGGCGAGTATTGGATCTGGGGCCAACGTCCTGACTTTC.

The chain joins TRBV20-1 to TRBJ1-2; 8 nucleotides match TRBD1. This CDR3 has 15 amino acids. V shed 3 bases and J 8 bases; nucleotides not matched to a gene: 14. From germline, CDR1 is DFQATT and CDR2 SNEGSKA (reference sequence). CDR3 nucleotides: TGCAGTGCTAGTTCGAGCGGGACAGGAGTTACCGGCTACACCTTC. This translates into CSASSSGTGVTGYTF.

The CDR3 loop reads CASSLYQDQETQYF. The CDR3 nucleotides are TGTGCCAGCAGCTTATATCAGGATCAAGAGACCCAGTACTTC. This rearrangement joins TRBV7-9 to TRBJ2-5; D is ambiguous. The V and J ends lost 2 bases and 2 bases respectively, with 9 bases between them. Germline V lookup: CDR1 SEHNR, CDR2 FQNEAQ (reference sequence). There are 14 residues in the CDR3.

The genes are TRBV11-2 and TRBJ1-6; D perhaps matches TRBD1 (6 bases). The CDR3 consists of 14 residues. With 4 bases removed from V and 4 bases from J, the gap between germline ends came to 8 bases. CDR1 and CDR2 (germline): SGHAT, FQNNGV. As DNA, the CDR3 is TGTGCCAGCAGCTCTGGGACATATAATTCACCCCTCCACTTT. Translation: CASSSGTYNSPLHF.

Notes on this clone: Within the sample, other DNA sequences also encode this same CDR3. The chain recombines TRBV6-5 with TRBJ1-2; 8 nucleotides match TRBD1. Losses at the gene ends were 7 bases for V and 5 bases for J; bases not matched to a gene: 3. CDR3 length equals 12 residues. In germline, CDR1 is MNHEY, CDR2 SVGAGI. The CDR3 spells CASKQGDYGYTF. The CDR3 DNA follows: TGTGCCAGCAAACAGGGGGATTATGGCTACACCTTC.

The CDR3 DNA sequence: TGCAGCGTTGAGGGAGTTGAAGCTTTCTTT. Amino acid sequence: CSVEGVEAFF. This chain uses TRBV29-1 with TRBJ1-1; D is unresolved. Germline V gene sequence: CDR1 SQVTM, CDR2 ANQGSEA. V was pared by 3 bases and J by 7 bases, with 6 bases between. The CDR3 has 10 residues. Full variable domain (outside the CDR3, taken from reference TRBV29-1 and TRBJ1-1): SAVISQKPSRDICQRGTSLTIQCQVDSQVTMMFWYRQQPGQSLTLIATANQGSEATYESGFVIDKFPISRPNLTFSTLTVSNMSPEDSSIYLCSVEGVEAFFGQGTRLTVV.

The CDR3: CASSPGERNIEQFF. CDR3 in DNA: TGTGCCAGCTCACCAGGAGAGCGAAATATTGAGCAGTTCTTC. The chain has TRBV18 and TRBJ2-1; D unclear. This CDR3 contains 14 residues. V gave up 2 bases and J gave up 9 bases, with 14 bases separating them. Looked up from germline, CDR1 is KGHSH and CDR2 is LQKENI.

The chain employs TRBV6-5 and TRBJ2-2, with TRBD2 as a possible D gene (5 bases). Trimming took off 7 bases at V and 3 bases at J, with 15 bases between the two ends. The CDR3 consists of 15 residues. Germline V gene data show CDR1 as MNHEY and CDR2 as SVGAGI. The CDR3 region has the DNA TGTGCCAGCACCAAGCAACGGACTCACACCGGGGAGCTGTTTTTT. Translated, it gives CASTKQRTHTGELFF.